This TCR beta chain derives from a study of T-cell reconstitution after alpha-beta-depleted transplantation in children. Study-wide points: A year post-transplant, T-cell counts and diversity derived mostly from newly produced T cells.

This clonotype has a handful of counts. Antigen: not known. The CDR3 has 15 amino acids. Germline V lookup: CDR1 SGHRS, CDR2 YFSETQ. The ends lost 4 bases at V and 7 bases at J; junction bases unmatched: 9. Unique molecular identifiers were incorporated when the TCRbeta library was constructed. TCRdb analysed the PCR reads with MiXCR anew, one entry per CDR3 protein. The sample holds some 830,000 distinct CDR3 sequences, roughly 15% seen once. The V gene is TRBV5-1, the J gene TRBJ2-1, with TRBD2 identical over 9 bases. The TCR comes from a male patient aged 10 to 17 who had a stem cell transplant for acute lymphoblastic leukemia, so the T cells may come from the graft donor. Specimen: PBMCs, mostly from graft donor cells, collected 360 days after TCRalphabeta/CD19-depleted stem cell transplant. The CDR3 loop is CASSQVAGEGNEQFF. CDR3 coding DNA: TGCGCCAGCAGCCAGGTAGCGGGAGAGGGAAATGAGCAGTTCTTC. Using reference TRBV5-1 and TRBJ2-1 for the parts outside the CDR3, the full variable domain is KAGVTQTPRYLIKTRGQQVTLSCSPISGHRSVSWYQQTPGQGLQFLFEYFSETQRNKGNFPGRFSGRQFSNSRSEMNVSTLELGDSALYLCASSQVAGEGNEQFFGPGTRLTVL.